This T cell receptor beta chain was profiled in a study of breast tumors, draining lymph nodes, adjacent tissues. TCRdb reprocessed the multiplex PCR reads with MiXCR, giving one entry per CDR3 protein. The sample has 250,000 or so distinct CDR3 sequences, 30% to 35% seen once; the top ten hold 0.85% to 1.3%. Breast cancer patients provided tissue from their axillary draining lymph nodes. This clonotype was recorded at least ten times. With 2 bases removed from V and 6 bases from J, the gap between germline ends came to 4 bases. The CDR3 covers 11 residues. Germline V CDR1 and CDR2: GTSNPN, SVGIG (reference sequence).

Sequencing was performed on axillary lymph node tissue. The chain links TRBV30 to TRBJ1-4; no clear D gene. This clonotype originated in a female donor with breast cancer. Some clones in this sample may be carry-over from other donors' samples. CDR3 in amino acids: CAWSRDEKLFF. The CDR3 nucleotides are TGTGCCTGGAGTCGGGATGAAAAACTGTTTTTT.